A single TCR beta chain is shown here with its context. This record comes from a study of OX40 agonist ivuxolimab in advanced cancers. Study-wide background: Among those enrolled, mean age was about 63 years (range about 23 to 80) and roughly 84% were male.

Patients with a history of autoimmune disease or on systemic immunosuppression were excluded. The CDR3 is 15 residues long. V shed 5 bases, J shed 2 bases, and the junction held 9 bases outside the gene matches. Germline V gives CDR1 MNHEY, CDR2 SMNVEV (reference sequence). Clones were read by immunoSEQ multiplex PCR, and TCRdb kept only the in-frame ones, dropping some. This table holds 95,000 to 100,000 clones, under 85% found once. This receptor was obtained from an adult with an advanced solid tumor such as melanoma, head and neck, liver or kidney cancer. V and J are TRBV27 and TRBJ2-7, with TRBD2 matching over 7 bases. The sample in question was CD4+ or CD8+ T cells sorted from blood, obtained in a trial of the OX40 agonist ivuxolimab. CDR3: CASSPIAGGAYEQYF. The CDR3 DNA sequence: TGTGCCAGCAGTCCAATAGCGGGTGGCGCCTACGAGCAGTACTTC.